The rows below give T cell receptor beta chains drawn from one sample of a study of cytomegalovirus exposure and HLA in healthy donors. TCRdb's copy holds only in-frame clones and misses some; the assay was immunoSEQ multiplex PCR. The sample lists roughly 100,000 clones; around 70% were seen once. Specimen: PBMCs. Source of these receptors: a man aged 40-50 years in good health and CMV-seronegative. Each CDR3 is given with its conserved first and last residue. The D gene is left open where the match is weak. Size is stated for part of the rows, as once, few or many counts, or as a class when the clone is expanded.

abundance	v_gene	j_gene	d_gene	CDR3aa	CDR3nt
-	TRBV2	TRBJ1-1	TRBD1	CASSEQGAEAFF	TGTGCCAGCAGTGAACAGGGGGCTGAAGCTTTCTTT
few	TRBV2	TRBJ2-7	-	CASQRGGSGSYEQYF	TGTGCCAGCCAGAGGGGGGGCAGCGGTTCCTACGAGCAGTACTTC
-	TRBV11-2	TRBJ1-1	-	CASSLAGDTNTEAFF	TGTGCCAGCAGCTTAGCCGGGGATACGAACACTGAAGCTTTCTTT
-	TRBV7-6	TRBJ1-2	-	CASSPATANYGYTF	TGTGCCAGCAGCCCAGCGACTGCTAACTATGGCTACACCTTC
once	TRBV11-3	TRBJ1-1	-	CASSLAQMNTEAFF	TGTGCCAGCAGCTTAGCGCAGATGAACACTGAAGCTTTCTTT
-	TRBV30	TRBJ2-5	TRBD1	CAWDPGQGRETQYF	TGTGCCTGGGACCCGGGACAGGGACGAGAGACCCAGTACTTC
-	TRBV13	TRBJ2-1	TRBD2	CASSLIVGAGLAEYNEQFF	TGTGCCAGCAGCTTAATAGTTGGGGCGGGACTAGCGGAATACAATGAGCAGTTCTTC
-	TRBV18	TRBJ2-3	-	CASSPSLGGTDTQYF	TGTGCCAGCTCACCATCCCTAGGGGGTACAGATACGCAGTATTTT
few	TRBV5-4	TRBJ2-7	-	CASSSSTRLHYEQYF	TGTGCCAGCAGCTCCTCGACACGATTACACTACGAGCAGTACTTC
-	TRBV19	TRBJ1-4	TRBD1	CASSIPGQLNEKLFF	TGTGCCAGTAGTATTCCGGGACAGCTTAATGAAAAACTGTTTTTT
-	TRBV27	TRBJ2-1	-	CASSLSSGWSEQFF	TGTGCCAGCAGTTTATCGTCAGGGTGGAGTGAGCAGTTCTTC
-	TRBV2	TRBJ2-2	-	CASGKPGNANTGELFF	TGTGCCAGCGGCAAACCAGGGAACGCGAACACCGGGGAGCTGTTTTTT
-	TRBV18	TRBJ2-7	TRBD2	CASSPAAGGRYEQYF	TGTGCCAGCTCACCTGCGGCGGGAGGGAGGTACGAGCAGTACTTC
-	TRBV2	TRBJ1-5	-	CASSGGEGNQPQHF	TGTGCCAGCAGTGGGGGGGAGGGCAATCAGCCCCAGCATTTT
-	TRBV6-5	TRBJ1-5	-	CASSPGAGAFPPQHF	TGTGCCAGCAGCCCCGGGGCAGGGGCCTTTCCGCCCCAGCATTTT
-	TRBV4-2	TRBJ1-2	-	CASSLSLKSGYGYTF	TGTGCCAGCAGCCTTTCCCTTAAGAGTGGCTATGGCTACACCTTC
-	TRBV5-1	TRBJ2-7	TRBD1	CASSLATGGAGSYEQYF	TGCGCCAGCAGCTTGGCTACAGGGGGCGCGGGCTCCTACGAGCAGTACTTC
-	TRBV11-3	TRBJ1-2	-	CASSLDGQAVYYGYTF	TGTGCCAGCAGCTTAGATGGTCAGGCAGTCTACTATGGCTACACCTTC
once	TRBV9	TRBJ1-6	TRBD1	CASSEGQRFESPLHF	TGTGCCAGCAGCGAGGGACAGCGATTTGAGTCACCCCTCCACTTT
-	TRBV7-2	TRBJ1-5	TRBD1	CASTPSDRDQPQHF	TGTGCCAGCACCCCATCAGACAGGGATCAGCCCCAGCATTTT
-	TRBV7-2	TRBJ2-1	TRBD2	CASRGGGGPLVNEQFF	TGTGCCAGCCGGGGGGGCGGGGGCCCCCTGGTAAATGAGCAGTTCTTC
few	TRBV16	TRBJ1-1	-	CASSQTQRTEAFF	TGTGCCAGCAGCCAAACCCAGAGGACTGAAGCTTTCTTT
-	TRBV7-9	TRBJ2-7	-	CASSPGNSVTYEQYF	TGTGCCAGCAGCCCCGGGAACAGCGTCACCTACGAGCAGTACTTC
-	TRBV19	TRBJ2-7	TRBD1	CASRPGQGVSYEQYF	TGTGCCAGTAGGCCGGGACAGGGGGTCTCCTACGAGCAGTACTTC
-	TRBV27	TRBJ2-1	-	CASSLYDSPYNEQFF	TGTGCCAGCAGTTTATATGACAGCCCCTACAATGAGCAGTTCTTC
-	TRBV25-1	TRBJ2-3	-	CASSQGWDTQYF	TGTGCCAGCAGCCAGGGGTGGGATACGCAGTATTTT
-	TRBV28	TRBJ1-1	-	CASYGPGIATEAFF	TGTGCCAGTTACGGTCCAGGGATTGCCACTGAAGCTTTCTTT
-	TRBV7-6	TRBJ2-7	TRBD1	CASSLKQGADYEQYF	TGTGCCAGCAGCTTAAAACAGGGGGCGGACTACGAGCAGTACTTC
few	TRBV7-9	TRBJ2-7	TRBD2	CASCPSGRYSEQYF	TGTGCCAGCTGCCCTAGCGGGAGATATTCCGAGCAGTACTTC
-	TRBV27	TRBJ2-3	TRBD1	CASSYGTGGSDTQYF	TGTGCCAGCAGTTATGGGACAGGGGGCTCAGATACGCAGTATTTT
once	TRBV30	TRBJ2-3	TRBD1	CAWSVPDRATDTQYF	TGTGCCTGGAGTGTACCAGACAGGGCCACAGATACGCAGTATTTT
once	TRBV5-1	TRBJ2-1	TRBD2	CASSRSRLAGSYNEQFF	TGCGCCAGCAGCAGGTCACGACTAGCGGGATCCTACAATGAGCAGTTCTTC
-	TRBV29-1	TRBJ2-7	-	CSVGPVSSYEQYF	TGCAGCGTTGGTCCGGTGAGCTCCTACGAGCAGTACTTC